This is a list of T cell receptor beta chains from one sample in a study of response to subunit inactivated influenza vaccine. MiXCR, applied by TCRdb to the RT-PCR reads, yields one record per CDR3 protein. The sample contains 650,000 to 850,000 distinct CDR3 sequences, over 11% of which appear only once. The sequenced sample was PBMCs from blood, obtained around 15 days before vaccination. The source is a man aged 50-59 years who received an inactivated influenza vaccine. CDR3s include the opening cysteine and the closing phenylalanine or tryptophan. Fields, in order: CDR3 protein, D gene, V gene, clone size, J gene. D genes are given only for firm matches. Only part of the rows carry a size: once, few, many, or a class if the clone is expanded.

CDR3aa: CASSPTRGTANEQYF; d_gene: TRBD1; v_gene: TRBV28; abundance: -; j_gene: TRBJ2-7
CDR3aa: CASSPGQIVAKNIQYF; d_gene: -; v_gene: TRBV5-1; abundance: -; j_gene: TRBJ2-4
CDR3aa: CAWSDGTGGEQYF; d_gene: TRBD1; v_gene: TRBV30; abundance: few; j_gene: TRBJ2-7
CDR3aa: CSARTPKVSGDLFF; d_gene: -; v_gene: TRBV20-1; abundance: -; j_gene: TRBJ2-2
CDR3aa: CASSLVTRTGLNGYTF; d_gene: TRBD1; v_gene: TRBV7-2; abundance: few; j_gene: TRBJ1-2
CDR3aa: CASSLAPNDGDTQYF; d_gene: -; v_gene: TRBV5-1; abundance: -; j_gene: TRBJ2-3
CDR3aa: CASSSYLSGAHNEQFF; d_gene: TRBD2; v_gene: TRBV27; abundance: -; j_gene: TRBJ2-1
CDR3aa: CSVDRGPGEAFF; d_gene: -; v_gene: TRBV29-1; abundance: many; j_gene: TRBJ1-1
CDR3aa: CASSQVGGTGNTIYF; d_gene: -; v_gene: TRBV4-1; abundance: few; j_gene: TRBJ1-3
CDR3aa: CASSLSHAANYGYTF; d_gene: -; v_gene: TRBV7-9; abundance: -; j_gene: TRBJ1-2
CDR3aa: CASSFSGTYRGNEQFF; d_gene: -; v_gene: TRBV12-3/TRBV12-4; abundance: few; j_gene: TRBJ2-1
CDR3aa: CSVEDSNSGNTIYF; d_gene: -; v_gene: TRBV29-1; abundance: many; j_gene: TRBJ1-3
CDR3aa: CSVPLRQGGETQYF; d_gene: TRBD1; v_gene: TRBV20-1; abundance: few; j_gene: TRBJ2-5